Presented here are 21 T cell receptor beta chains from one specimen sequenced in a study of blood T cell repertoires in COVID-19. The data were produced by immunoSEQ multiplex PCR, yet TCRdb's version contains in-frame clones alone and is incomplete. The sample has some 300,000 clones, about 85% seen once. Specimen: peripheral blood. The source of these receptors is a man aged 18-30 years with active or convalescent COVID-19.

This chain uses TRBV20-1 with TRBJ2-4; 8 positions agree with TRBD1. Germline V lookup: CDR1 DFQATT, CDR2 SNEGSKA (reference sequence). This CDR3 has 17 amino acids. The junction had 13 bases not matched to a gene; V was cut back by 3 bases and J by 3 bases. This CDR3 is CSASRQGSGGVKNIQYF. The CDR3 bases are TGCAGTGCTAGTAGACAGGGGAGTGGTGGTGTCAAAAACATTCAGTACTTC.

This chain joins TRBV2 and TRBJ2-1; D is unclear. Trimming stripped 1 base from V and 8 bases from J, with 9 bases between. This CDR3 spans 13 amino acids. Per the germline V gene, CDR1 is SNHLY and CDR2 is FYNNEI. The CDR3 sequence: CASSEGVADEQFF. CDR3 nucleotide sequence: TGTGCCAGCAGTGAAGGGGTCGCGGATGAGCAGTTCTTC. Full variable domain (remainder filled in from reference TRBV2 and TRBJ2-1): EPEVTQTPSHQVTQMGQEVILRCVPISNHLYFYWYRQILGQKVEFLVSFYNNEISEKSEIFDDQFSVERPDGSNFTLKIRSTKLEDSAMYFCASSEGVADEQFFGPGTRLTVL.

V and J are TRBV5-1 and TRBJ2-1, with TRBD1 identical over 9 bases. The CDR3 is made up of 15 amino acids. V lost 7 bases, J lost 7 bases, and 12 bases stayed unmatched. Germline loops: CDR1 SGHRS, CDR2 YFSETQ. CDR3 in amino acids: CASYQGQGPRNEQFF. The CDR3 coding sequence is TGCGCCAGCTACCAGGGACAGGGACCGAGGAATGAGCAGTTCTTC. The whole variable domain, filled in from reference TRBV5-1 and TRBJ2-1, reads KAGVTQTPRYLIKTRGQQVTLSCSPISGHRSVSWYQQTPGQGLQFLFEYFSETQRNKGNFPGRFSGRQFSNSRSEMNVSTLELGDSALYLCASYQGQGPRNEQFFGPGTRLTVL.

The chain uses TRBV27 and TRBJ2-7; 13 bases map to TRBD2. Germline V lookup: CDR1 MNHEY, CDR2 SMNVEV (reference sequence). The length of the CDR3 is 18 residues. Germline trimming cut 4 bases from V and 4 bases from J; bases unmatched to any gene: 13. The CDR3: CASSSTKMGLAGLYEQYF. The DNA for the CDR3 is TGTGCCAGCAGTTCGACCAAAATGGGACTAGCGGGACTGTACGAGCAGTACTTC.

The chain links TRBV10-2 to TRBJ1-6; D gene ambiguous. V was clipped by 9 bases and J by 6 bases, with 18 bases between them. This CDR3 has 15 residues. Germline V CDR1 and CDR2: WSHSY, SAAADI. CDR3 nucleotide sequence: TGCGCCAGTAACTACGCCTTAGAGTCTAATTCACCCCTCCACTTT. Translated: CASNYALESNSPLHF.

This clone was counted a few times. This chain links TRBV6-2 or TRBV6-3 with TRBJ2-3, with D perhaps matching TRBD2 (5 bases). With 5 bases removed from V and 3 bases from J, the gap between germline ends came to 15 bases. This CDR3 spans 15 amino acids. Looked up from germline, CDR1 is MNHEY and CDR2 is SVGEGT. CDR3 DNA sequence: TGTGCCAGCAGTGCGAGCGGTGAGGGTACAGATACGCAGTATTTT. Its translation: CASSASGEGTDTQYF.

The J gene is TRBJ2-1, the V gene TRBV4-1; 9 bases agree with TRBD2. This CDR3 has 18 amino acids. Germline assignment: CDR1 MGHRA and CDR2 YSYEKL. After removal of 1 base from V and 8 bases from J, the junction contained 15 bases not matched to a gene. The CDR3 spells CASSQVSTGTSPTDEQFF. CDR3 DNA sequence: TGCGCCAGCAGCCAAGTTTCGACCGGGACTAGCCCAACAGATGAGCAGTTCTTC.

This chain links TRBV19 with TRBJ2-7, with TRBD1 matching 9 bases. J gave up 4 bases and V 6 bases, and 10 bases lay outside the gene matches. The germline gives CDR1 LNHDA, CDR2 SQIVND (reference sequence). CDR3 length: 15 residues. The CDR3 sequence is CASSEGQGTLYEQYF. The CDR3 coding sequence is TGTGCCAGTAGCGAAGGACAGGGGACTCTTTACGAGCAGTACTTC. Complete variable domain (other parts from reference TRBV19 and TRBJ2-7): DGGITQSPKYLFRKEGQNVTLSCEQNLNHDAMYWYRQDPGQGLRLIYYSQIVNDFQKGDIAEGYSVSREKKESFPLTVTSAQKNPTAFYLCASSEGQGTLYEQYFGPGTRLTVT.

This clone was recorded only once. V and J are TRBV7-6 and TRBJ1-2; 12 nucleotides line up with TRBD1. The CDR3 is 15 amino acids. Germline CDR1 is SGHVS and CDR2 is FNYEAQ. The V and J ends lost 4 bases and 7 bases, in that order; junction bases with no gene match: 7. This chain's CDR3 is CASSSGTGGGGGYTF. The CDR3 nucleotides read TGTGCCAGCAGCTCCGGGACAGGGGGCGGCGGTGGCTACACCTTC.

CDR3 protein: CASSVRGLMDEQFF. In DNA, the CDR3 is TGTGCCAGCAGTGTTCGGGGATTGATGGATGAGCAGTTCTTC. The chain carries TRBV2 and TRBJ2-1, with a weak D call TRBD2 (5 bases). Germline V gene sequence: CDR1 SNHLY, CDR2 FYNNEI. This CDR3 spans 14 amino acids. V was clipped by 4 bases and J by 8 bases, with 15 bases between them.

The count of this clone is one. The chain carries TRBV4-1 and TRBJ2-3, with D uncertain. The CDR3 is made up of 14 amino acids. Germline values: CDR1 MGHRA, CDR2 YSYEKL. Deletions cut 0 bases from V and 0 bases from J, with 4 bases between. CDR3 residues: CASSQESSTDTQYF. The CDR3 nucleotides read TGCGCCAGCAGCCAAGAATCTAGCACAGATACGCAGTATTTT.

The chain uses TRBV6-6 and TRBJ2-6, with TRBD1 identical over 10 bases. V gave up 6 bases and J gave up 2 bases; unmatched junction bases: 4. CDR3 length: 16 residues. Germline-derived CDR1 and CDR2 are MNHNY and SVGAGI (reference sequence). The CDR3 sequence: CASRGTGVTGANVLTF. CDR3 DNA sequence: TGTGCCAGCAGAGGGACAGGGGTTACTGGGGCCAACGTCCTGACTTTC.

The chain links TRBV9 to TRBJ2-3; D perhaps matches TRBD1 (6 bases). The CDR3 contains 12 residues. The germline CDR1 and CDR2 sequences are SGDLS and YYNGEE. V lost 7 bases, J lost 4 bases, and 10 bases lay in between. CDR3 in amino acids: CASGEGADTQYF. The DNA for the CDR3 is TGTGCCAGCGGAGAGGGGGCAGATACGCAGTATTTT.

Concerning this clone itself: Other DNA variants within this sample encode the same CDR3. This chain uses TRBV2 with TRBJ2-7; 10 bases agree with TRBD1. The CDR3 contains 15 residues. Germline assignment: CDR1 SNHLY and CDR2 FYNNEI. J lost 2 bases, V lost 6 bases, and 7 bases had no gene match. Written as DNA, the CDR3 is TGTGCCAGCAGAGCCGGGACAGGGGTCACCTACGAGCAGTACTTC. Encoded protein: CASRAGTGVTYEQYF.

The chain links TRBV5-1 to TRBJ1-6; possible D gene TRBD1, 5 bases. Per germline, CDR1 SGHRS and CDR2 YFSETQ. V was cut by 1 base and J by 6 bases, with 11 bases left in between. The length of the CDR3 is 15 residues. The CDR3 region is CASSLLETANSPLHF. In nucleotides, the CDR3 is TGCGCCAGCAGCTTGTTGGAGACAGCTAATTCACCCCTCCACTTT.

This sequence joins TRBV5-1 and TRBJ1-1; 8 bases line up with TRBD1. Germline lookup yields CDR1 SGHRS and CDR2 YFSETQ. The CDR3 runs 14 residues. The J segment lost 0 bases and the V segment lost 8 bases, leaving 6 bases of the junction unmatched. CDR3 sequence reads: CASTETGVNTEAFF. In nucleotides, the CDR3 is TGCGCCAGTACAGAGACAGGGGTGAACACTGAAGCTTTCTTT.

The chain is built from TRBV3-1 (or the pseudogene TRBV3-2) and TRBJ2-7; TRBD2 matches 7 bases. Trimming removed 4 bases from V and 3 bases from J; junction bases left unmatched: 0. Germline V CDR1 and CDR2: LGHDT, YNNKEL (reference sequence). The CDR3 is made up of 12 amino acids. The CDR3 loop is CASSPGGYEQYF. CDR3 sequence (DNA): TGTGCCAGCAGCCCGGGGGGCTACGAGCAGTACTTC.

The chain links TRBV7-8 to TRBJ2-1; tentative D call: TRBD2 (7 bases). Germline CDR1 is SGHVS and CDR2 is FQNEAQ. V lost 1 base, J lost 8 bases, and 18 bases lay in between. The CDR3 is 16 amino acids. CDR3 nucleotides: TGTGCCAGCAGCTTAGAGGGGGGGAGCGGATACGATGAGCAGTTCTTC. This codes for CASSLEGGSGYDEQFF.

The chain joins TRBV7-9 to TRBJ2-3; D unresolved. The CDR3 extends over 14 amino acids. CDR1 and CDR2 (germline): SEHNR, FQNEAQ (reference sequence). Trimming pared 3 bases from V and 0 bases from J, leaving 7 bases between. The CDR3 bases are TGTGCCAGCAGCTTCTCAACTAGCACAGATACGCAGTATTTT. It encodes CASSFSTSTDTQYF.

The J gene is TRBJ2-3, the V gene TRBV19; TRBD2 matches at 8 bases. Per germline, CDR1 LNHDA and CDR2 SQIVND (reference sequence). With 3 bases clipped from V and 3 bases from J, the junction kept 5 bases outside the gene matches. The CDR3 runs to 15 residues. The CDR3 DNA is TGTGCCAGTAGTATTTGGGCGGGGGGTACAGATACGCAGTATTTT. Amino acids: CASSIWAGGTDTQYF.

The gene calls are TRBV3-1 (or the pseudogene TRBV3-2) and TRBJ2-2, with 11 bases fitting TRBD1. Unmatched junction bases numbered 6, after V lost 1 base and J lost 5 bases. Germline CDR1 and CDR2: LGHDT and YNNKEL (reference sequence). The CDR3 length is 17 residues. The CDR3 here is CASSQVGQGASTGELFF. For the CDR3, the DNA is TGTGCCAGCAGCCAAGTCGGACAGGGGGCGAGTACCGGGGAGCTGTTTTTT.